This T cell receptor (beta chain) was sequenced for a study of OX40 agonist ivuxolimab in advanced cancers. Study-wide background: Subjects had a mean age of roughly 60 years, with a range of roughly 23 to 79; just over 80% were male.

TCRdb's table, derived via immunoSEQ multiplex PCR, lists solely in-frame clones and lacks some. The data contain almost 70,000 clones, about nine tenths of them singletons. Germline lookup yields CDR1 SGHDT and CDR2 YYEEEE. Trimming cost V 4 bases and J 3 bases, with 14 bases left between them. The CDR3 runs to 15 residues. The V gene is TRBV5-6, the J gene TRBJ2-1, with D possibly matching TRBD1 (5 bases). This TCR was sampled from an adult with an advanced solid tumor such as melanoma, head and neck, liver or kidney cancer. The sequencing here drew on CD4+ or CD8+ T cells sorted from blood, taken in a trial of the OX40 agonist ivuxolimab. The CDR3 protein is CASSPTGDSYNEQFF. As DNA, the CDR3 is TGTGCCAGCAGCCCGACGGGCGACAGCTACAATGAGCAGTTCTTC.